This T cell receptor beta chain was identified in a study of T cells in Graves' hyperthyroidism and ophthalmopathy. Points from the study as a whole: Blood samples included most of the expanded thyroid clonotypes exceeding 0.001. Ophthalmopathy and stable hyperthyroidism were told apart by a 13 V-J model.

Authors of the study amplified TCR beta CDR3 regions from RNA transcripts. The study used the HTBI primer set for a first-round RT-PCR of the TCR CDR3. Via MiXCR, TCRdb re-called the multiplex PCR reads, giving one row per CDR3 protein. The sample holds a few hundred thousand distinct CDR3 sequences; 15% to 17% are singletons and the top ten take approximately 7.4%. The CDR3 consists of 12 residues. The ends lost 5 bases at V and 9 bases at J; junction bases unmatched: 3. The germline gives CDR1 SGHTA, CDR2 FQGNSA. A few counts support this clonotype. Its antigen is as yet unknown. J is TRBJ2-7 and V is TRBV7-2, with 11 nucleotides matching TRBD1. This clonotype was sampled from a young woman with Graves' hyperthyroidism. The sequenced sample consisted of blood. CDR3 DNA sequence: TGTGCCAGCAGCCGGACAGGGGGCGGGCAGTACTTC. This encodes CASSRTGGGQYF.